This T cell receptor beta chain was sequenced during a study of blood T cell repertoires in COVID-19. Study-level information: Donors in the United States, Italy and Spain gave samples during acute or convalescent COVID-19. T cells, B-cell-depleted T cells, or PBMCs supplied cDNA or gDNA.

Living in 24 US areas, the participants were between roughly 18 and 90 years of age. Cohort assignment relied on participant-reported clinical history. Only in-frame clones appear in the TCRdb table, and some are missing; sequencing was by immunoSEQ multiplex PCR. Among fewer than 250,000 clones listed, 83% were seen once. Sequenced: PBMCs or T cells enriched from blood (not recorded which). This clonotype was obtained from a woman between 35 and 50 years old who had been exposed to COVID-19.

DNA of the CDR3: TGTGCCAGCAGTCGGCAACTAGCGGCCACAGATACGCAGTATTTT. It specifies CASSRQLAATDTQYF. V usage is TRBV2 and J usage is TRBJ2-3; 8 positions agree with TRBD2. V shed 5 bases and J 2 bases; nucleotides not matched to a gene: 6. This CDR3 region has 15 residues. CDR1 and CDR2 (germline): SNHLY, FYNNEI.